The 28 T cell receptor beta chains listed next were all sequenced from one sample in a study of shared clonotypes between healthy human individuals. The method was immunoSEQ multiplex PCR; TCRdb's version includes in-frame clones alone and lacks a portion of them. The data hold approximately 2,300,000 clones, with less than 95% observed a single time. Sequenced material: naive CD4+ T cells from PBMCs. Subset meaning: CD45RA+ positively selected. The source of these receptors is a man between 18 and 35 years old in good health. Some clones in this sample may be carry-over from other donors' samples.

This rearrangement joins TRBV29-1 to TRBJ2-3; TRBD1 might be the D (6 bases). This CDR3 is built from 13 residues. V was shortened by 8 bases and J by 0 bases, with 12 bases between the two germline ends. Germline V gives CDR1 SQVTM, CDR2 ANQGSEA. The CDR3 region has the DNA TGCAGCCTGGGACAACCTAGCACAGATACGCAGTATTTT. It is translated as CSLGQPSTDTQYF.

The genes are TRBV5-5 and TRBJ2-7, with D perhaps matching TRBD2 (6 bases). This CDR3 comprises 14 residues. Deletions cut 0 bases from V and 1 base from J, with 8 bases between. The germline gives CDR1 SGHKS, CDR2 YYEKEE (reference sequence). The CDR3 nucleotides read TGTGCCAGCAGCTTGGACGGGAGTTCCTACGAGCAGTACTTC. It codes for CASSLDGSSYEQYF.

The chain carries TRBV28 and TRBJ2-5, with TRBD1 identical over 8 bases. V shed 11 bases, J shed 9 bases, and the junction held 17 bases outside the gene matches. The length of the CDR3 is 14 residues. The germline V gene has CDR1 MDHEN and CDR2 SYDVKM. The CDR3, as DNA: TGTGCCGCCTCGCCCCGTCACAGGGGGACGCCCCAGTACTTC. This sequence encodes CAASPRHRGTPQYF.

The chain carries TRBV5-1 and TRBJ2-1; the match to TRBD1 covers 9 bases. V gave up 4 bases and J gave up 2 bases; unmatched junction bases: 10. This CDR3 region has 17 residues. Germline CDR1 SGHRS, CDR2 YFSETQ. The CDR3 protein is CASSPHSTGGTYNEQFF. CDR3 in DNA: TGCGCCAGCAGCCCTCACTCGACAGGGGGAACCTACAATGAGCAGTTCTTC.

This sequence joins TRBV5-1 and TRBJ1-2; possible D gene TRBD1, 5 bases. The V end lost 4 bases, the J end lost 5 bases, and 18 bases lay between the germline ends. This CDR3 spans 15 amino acids. Germline CDR1 is SGHRS and CDR2 is YFSETQ. The CDR3 spells CASSVTRDRAYGYTF. CDR3 DNA sequence: TGCGCCAGCAGCGTAACTCGGGACCGGGCTTATGGCTACACCTTC.

The chain has TRBV5-1 and TRBJ2-7; TRBD1 agrees at 7 bases. V lost 0 bases, J lost 2 bases, and 11 bases stayed unmatched. CDR3 length equals 17 residues. Looked up from germline, CDR1 is SGHRS and CDR2 is YFSETQ. This CDR3 reads CASSLGIGTAITYEQYF. The CDR3 bases are TGCGCCAGCAGCTTGGGAATAGGGACAGCTATTACCTACGAGCAGTACTTC.

CDR3 loop: CASSLAGTGYGYTF. In DNA, the CDR3 is TGTGCCAGCAGCTTGGCCGGGACAGGCTATGGCTACACCTTC. The chain employs TRBV5-6 and TRBJ1-2; 8 nucleotides line up with TRBD1. Losses at the gene ends were 0 bases for V and 4 bases for J; bases not matched to a gene: 2. The CDR3 has 14 residues. Germline V lookup: CDR1 SGHDT, CDR2 YYEEEE.

The chain couples TRBV7-2 to TRBJ1-5; D perhaps matches TRBD1 (6 bases). The ends were cut back, 1 base at V and 5 bases at J, with 15 bases in the middle. The CDR3 contains 16 residues. Per the germline V gene, CDR1 is SGHTA and CDR2 is FQGNSA. In DNA, the CDR3 is TGTGCCAGCAGCTTAGATACAGGGAGATACGATCAGCCCCAGCATTTT. This gives the protein CASSLDTGRYDQPQHF.

V is TRBV19 and J is TRBJ2-2, with D possibly TRBD1 on 5 matching bases. The CDR3 sequence is 16 residues long. Trimming cost V 6 bases and J 4 bases, with 18 bases left between them. Germline loops: CDR1 LNHDA, CDR2 SQIVND (reference sequence). Written as DNA, the CDR3 is TGTGCCAGTAGCCCGGACATACTTAGGTCCACCGGGGAGCTGTTTTTT. It yields the protein CASSPDILRSTGELFF.

Here the CDR3 reads CASSRPQGDRRAYEQYF. DNA of the CDR3: TGTGCCAGTAGTCGCCCACAGGGGGATCGGCGTGCCTACGAGCAGTACTTC. V gene TRBV19 combines with J gene TRBJ2-7, with TRBD1 matching 8 bases. Per germline, CDR1 LNHDA and CDR2 SQIVND (reference sequence). There are 17 residues in the CDR3. Losses at the gene ends were 5 bases for V and 2 bases for J; bases not matched to a gene: 14.

This chain connects TRBV11-2 to TRBJ2-5, with a tentative D call TRBD2 (6 bases). V lost 5 bases and J 3 bases, leaving 19 bases between the germline ends. Germline CDR1 SGHAT, CDR2 FQNNGV. The CDR3 totals 16 residues. As DNA, the CDR3 is TGTGCCAGCAGCACCTCGGGGCGGGGCAGGGAAGAGACCCAGTACTTC. Amino acids: CASSTSGRGREETQYF.

The gene calls are TRBV9 and TRBJ2-3; 8 bases line up with TRBD1. Germline loops: CDR1 SGDLS, CDR2 YYNGEE. V was clipped by 4 bases and J by 0 bases; unmatched bases: 7. The CDR3 is 16 amino acids. In DNA form, the CDR3 reads TGTGCCAGCAGCCCACAGGGGGGCGTGAGCACAGATACGCAGTATTTT. Its protein is CASSPQGGVSTDTQYF.

The chain combines TRBV29-1 with TRBJ1-3; D unresolved. Germline V gene data show CDR1 as SQVTM and CDR2 as ANQGSEA. V lost 0 bases and J lost 0, with 6 bases in between. This CDR3 is built from 14 residues. In nucleotides, the CDR3 is TGCAGCGTTGAAGATGTATACTCTGGAAACACCATATATTTT. Translating gives CSVEDVYSGNTIYF.

The chain carries TRBV7-9 and TRBJ2-2, with TRBD1 matching over 7 bases. Germline V lookup: CDR1 SEHNR, CDR2 FQNEAQ (reference sequence). This CDR3 has 13 amino acids. J gave up 7 bases and V 5 bases, and 4 bases lay outside the gene matches. This chain's CDR3 is CASSPRTGGELFF. The DNA of the CDR3 is TGTGCCAGCAGCCCTCGGACAGGCGGGGAGCTGTTTTTT.

The gene calls are TRBV25-1 and TRBJ1-5; weak D call: TRBD1 (5 bases). This CDR3 has 14 residues. Trimming removed 1 base at V and 9 bases at J, with 13 bases between. CDR1 MGHDK and CDR2 SYGVNS come from the germline V gene. CDR3 sequence (DNA): TGTGCCAGCAGTGAATTGGCAGTCGGGGGGCCCCAGCATTTT. It specifies CASSELAVGGPQHF.

There are a few counts of this clone. The chain's CDR3 is CASLRVRPTVNTEAFF. CDR3 nucleotides: TGTGCCAGCCTCCGCGTGAGGCCAACCGTGAACACTGAAGCTTTCTTT. This chain connects TRBV7-9 to TRBJ1-1; D ambiguous. The germline V gene has CDR1 SEHNR and CDR2 FQNEAQ (reference sequence). The length of the CDR3 is 16 residues. V was clipped by 8 bases and J by 0 bases, with 19 bases between them. The variable domain in full, completed from reference TRBV7-9 and TRBJ1-1, reads DTGVSQNPRHKITKRGQNVTFRCDPISEHNRLYWYRQTLGQGPEFLTYFQNEAQLEKSRLLSDRFSAERPKGSFSTLEIQRTEQGDSAMYLCASLRVRPTVNTEAFFGQGTRLTVV.

CDR3 residues: CASSPRGGTGGQPQHF. The CDR3 bases are TGTGCCAGCAGTCCCAGGGGGGGGACAGGGGGTCAGCCCCAGCATTTT. The chain uses TRBV28 and TRBJ1-5, with TRBD1 matching over 11 bases. CDR1 and CDR2 from the germline V gene are MDHEN and SYDVKM. The CDR3 is 16 amino acids. J lost 6 bases, V lost 5 bases, and 9 bases had no gene match. Based on the CDR3 plus reference TRBV28 and TRBJ1-5, the full variable domain is DVKVTQSSRYLVKRTGEKVFLECVQDMDHENMFWYRQDPGLGLRLIYFSYDVKMKEKGDIPEGYSVSREKKERFSLILESASTNQTSMYLCASSPRGGTGGQPQHFGDGTRLSIL.

This chain links TRBV6-5 with TRBJ2-2, with 7 bases lining up with TRBD2. There are 16 residues in the CDR3. Trimming removed 3 bases from V and 4 bases from J; junction bases left unmatched: 8. In germline, CDR1 is MNHEY, CDR2 SVGAGI. The CDR3 coding sequence is TGTGCCAGCAGTTATTCGACTAGCCGAGCCACCGGGGAGCTGTTTTTT. Amino acids: CASSYSTSRATGELFF.

The CDR3 bases are TGTGCCAGCACCCGAACTGAACAGGGGTTAAACATTCAGTACTTC. This encodes CASTRTEQGLNIQYF. This chain connects TRBV6-5 to TRBJ2-4, with 7 nucleotides matching TRBD1. CDR1 is MNHEY, CDR2 SVGAGI, per germline. The CDR3 sequence is 15 residues long. V shed 7 bases and J 6 bases; nucleotides not matched to a gene: 12.

Of note for this clone: Within the sample, other DNA sequences also encode this same CDR3. The chain has TRBV9 and TRBJ2-1; D perhaps matches TRBD2 (5 bases). The ends were cut back, 0 bases at V and 5 bases at J, with 6 bases in the middle. Germline V gene lookup returns CDR1 SGDLS and CDR2 YYNGEE. The CDR3 covers 13 residues. The CDR3 sequence: CASSVGGNNEQFF. In DNA form, the CDR3 reads TGTGCCAGCAGCGTAGGAGGGAACAATGAGCAGTTCTTC.

The V call is TRBV28, the J call TRBJ2-1; 11 bases align to TRBD2. The CDR3 runs to 19 residues. V shed 5 bases and J 7 bases; nucleotides not matched to a gene: 19. Germline CDR1 is MDHEN and CDR2 is SYDVKM. The CDR3 bases are TGTGCCAGCAGTCCCTCCGTTGGGGTAGCGGGAGGGCCATGGAATGAGCAGTTCTTC. Protein: CASSPSVGVAGGPWNEQFF.

The V and J genes are TRBV19 and TRBJ2-7; 8 bases are shared with TRBD1. The germline gives CDR1 LNHDA, CDR2 SQIVND (reference sequence). The CDR3 is 13 amino acids. After removal of 6 bases from V and 4 bases from J, the junction contained 5 bases not matched to a gene. CDR3 protein: CASRPTGAYEQYF. As DNA, the CDR3 is TGTGCCAGTAGACCGACAGGGGCATACGAGCAGTACTTC.

Comment on this clone: The same CDR3 also results from other DNA sequences found in this sample. The V and J genes are TRBV18 and TRBJ2-5; D tentatively fits TRBD1 or TRBD2 (5 bases each). The CDR3 extends over 13 amino acids. Per germline, CDR1 KGHSH and CDR2 LQKENI. Trimming pared 4 bases from V and 3 bases from J, leaving 9 bases between. This CDR3 is CASSRGTEETQYF. The CDR3 DNA follows: TGTGCCAGCTCACGAGGGACCGAAGAGACCCAGTACTTC.

V and J are TRBV7-2 and TRBJ1-5, with D perhaps TRBD1 (5 bases). The germline CDR1 and CDR2 sequences are SGHTA and FQGNSA. The CDR3 consists of 19 residues. Trimming cost V 5 bases and J 2 bases, with 25 bases left between them. CDR3 protein: CASSQDGGTGAEGNQPQHF. CDR3 coding DNA: TGTGCCAGCAGCCAAGATGGAGGGACCGGGGCTGAGGGCAATCAGCCCCAGCATTTT.

This chain connects TRBV10-3 to TRBJ2-5; 8 bases fit TRBD2. The CDR3 spans 15 residues. V lost 0 bases and J lost 4; bases outside the gene matches: 4. CDR1 and CDR2 (germline): ENHRY, SYGVKD. CDR3 coding DNA: TGTGCCATCAGTGAGTCACGCGGGAGGATAGAGACCCAGTACTTC. Its protein product is CAISESRGRIETQYF.

The chain joins TRBV5-1 to TRBJ2-5; D call uncertain. The DNA end is a closer match to TRBJ2-7, so the J assignment may be wrong. Germline lookup yields CDR1 SGHRS and CDR2 YFSETQ. There are 14 residues in the CDR3. In nucleotides, the CDR3 is TGCGCCAGCAGCCCCCGAGCGTCTCCCTACGAGCAGTACTTC. Translating gives CASSPRASPYEQYF.

The V gene is TRBV30, the J gene TRBJ2-5; D ambiguous. In germline, CDR1 is GTSNPN, CDR2 SVGIG (reference sequence). V was shortened by 2 bases and J by 5 bases, with 9 bases between the two germline ends. This CDR3 has 12 amino acids. DNA of the CDR3: TGTGCCTGGAGTTCCTTTGGGGAGACCCAGTACTTC. Amino acid sequence: CAWSSFGETQYF. The full variable domain, rest sourced from reference TRBV30 and TRBJ2-5, is SQTIHQWPATLVQPVGSPLSLECTVEGTSNPNLYWYRQAAGRGLQLLFYSVGIGQISSEVPQNLSASRPQDRQFILSSKKLLLSDSGFYLCAWSSFGETQYFGPGTRLLVL.

The rearrangement links TRBV5-4 to TRBJ1-5; possible D gene TRBD1, 6 bases. Germline CDR1 is SGHNT and CDR2 is YYREEE (reference sequence). The CDR3 loop spans 14 amino acids. The V end was cut by 4 bases, the J end by 7 bases, with 15 bases between. The CDR3 reads CASSQQQGGQPQHF. DNA of the CDR3: TGTGCCAGCAGCCAACAACAGGGTGGACAGCCCCAGCATTTT.